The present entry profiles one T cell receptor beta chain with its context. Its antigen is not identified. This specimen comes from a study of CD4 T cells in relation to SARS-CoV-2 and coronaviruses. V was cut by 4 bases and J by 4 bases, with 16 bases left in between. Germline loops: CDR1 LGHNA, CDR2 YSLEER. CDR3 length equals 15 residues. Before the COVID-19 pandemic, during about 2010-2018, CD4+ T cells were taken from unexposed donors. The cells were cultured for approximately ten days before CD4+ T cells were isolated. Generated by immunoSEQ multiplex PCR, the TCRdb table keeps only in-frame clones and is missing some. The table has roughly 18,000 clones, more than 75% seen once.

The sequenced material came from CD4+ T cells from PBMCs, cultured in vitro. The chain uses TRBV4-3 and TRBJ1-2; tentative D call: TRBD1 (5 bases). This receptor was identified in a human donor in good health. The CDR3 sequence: CASSPRLGTAYGYTF. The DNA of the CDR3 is TGCGCCAGCAGCCCCAGATTGGGGACGGCCTATGGCTACACCTTC.